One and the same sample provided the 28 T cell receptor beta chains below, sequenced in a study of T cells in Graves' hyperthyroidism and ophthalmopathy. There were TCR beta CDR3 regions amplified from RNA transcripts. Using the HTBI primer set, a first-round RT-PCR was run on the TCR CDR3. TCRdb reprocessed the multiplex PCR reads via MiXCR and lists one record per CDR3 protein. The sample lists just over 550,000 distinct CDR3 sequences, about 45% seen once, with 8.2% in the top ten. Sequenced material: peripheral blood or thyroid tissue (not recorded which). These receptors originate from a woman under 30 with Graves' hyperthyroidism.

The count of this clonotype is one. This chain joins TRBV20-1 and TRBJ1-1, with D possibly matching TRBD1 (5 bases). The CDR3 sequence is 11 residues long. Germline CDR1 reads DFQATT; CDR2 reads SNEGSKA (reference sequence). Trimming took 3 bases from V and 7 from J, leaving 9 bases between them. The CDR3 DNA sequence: TGCAGTGCTAGGACAGCGGATGAAGCTTTCTTT. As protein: CSARTADEAFF.

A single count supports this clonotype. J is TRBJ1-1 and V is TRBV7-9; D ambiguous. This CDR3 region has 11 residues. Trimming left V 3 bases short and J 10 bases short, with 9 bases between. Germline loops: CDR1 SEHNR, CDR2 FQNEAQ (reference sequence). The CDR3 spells CASSFLAGAFF. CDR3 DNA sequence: TGTGCCAGCAGCTTCCTAGCGGGAGCTTTCTTT.

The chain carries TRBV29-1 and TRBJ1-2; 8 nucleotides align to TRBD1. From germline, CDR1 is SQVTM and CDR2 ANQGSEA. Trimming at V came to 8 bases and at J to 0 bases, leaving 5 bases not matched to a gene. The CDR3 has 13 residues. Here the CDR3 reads CSSRDRTNYGYTF. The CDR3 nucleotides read TGCAGCTCCCGGGACAGGACTAACTATGGCTACACCTTC. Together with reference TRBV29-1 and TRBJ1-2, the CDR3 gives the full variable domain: SAVISQKPSRDICQRGTSLTIQCQVDSQVTMMFWYRQQPGQSLTLIATANQGSEATYESGFVIDKFPISRPNLTFSTLTVSNMSPEDSSIYLCSSRDRTNYGYTFGSGTRLTVV.

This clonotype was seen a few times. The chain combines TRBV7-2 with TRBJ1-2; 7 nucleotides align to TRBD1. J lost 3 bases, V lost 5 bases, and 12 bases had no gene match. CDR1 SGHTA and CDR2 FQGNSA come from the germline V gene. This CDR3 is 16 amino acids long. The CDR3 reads CASSQLRKGADYGYTF. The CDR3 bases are TGTGCCAGCAGCCAATTGCGGAAGGGGGCGGACTATGGCTACACCTTC.

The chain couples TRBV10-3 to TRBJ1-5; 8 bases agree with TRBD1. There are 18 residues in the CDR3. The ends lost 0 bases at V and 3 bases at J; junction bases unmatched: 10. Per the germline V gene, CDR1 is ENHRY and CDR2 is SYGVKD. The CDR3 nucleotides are TGTGCCATCAGTGAGTCCTTTTCGGGACAGGAAAACAATCAGCCCCAGCATTTT. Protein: CAISESFSGQENNQPQHF.

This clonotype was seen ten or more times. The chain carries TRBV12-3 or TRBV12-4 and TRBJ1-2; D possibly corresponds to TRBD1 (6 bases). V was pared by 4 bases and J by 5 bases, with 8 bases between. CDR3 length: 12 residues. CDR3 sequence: CASSSTGYGYTF. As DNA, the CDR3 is TGTGCCAGCAGTTCTACAGGGTATGGCTACACCTTC.

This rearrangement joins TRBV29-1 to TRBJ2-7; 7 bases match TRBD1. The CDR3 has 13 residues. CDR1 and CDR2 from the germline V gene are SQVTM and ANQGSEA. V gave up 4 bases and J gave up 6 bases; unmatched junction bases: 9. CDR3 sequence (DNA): TGCAGCGTTGGTGACAGGGCTACTGGCGAGCAGTACTTC. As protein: CSVGDRATGEQYF.

The CDR3 loop is CASSARDRGLHGYTF. The CDR3 coding sequence is TGTGCCAGCAGCGCCCGGGACAGGGGGCTCCATGGCTACACCTTC. The chain links TRBV7-2 to TRBJ1-2, with 12 bases fitting TRBD1. CDR3 length: 15 amino acids. Germline CDR1 SGHTA, CDR2 FQGNSA. The junction had 7 bases not matched to a gene; V was cut back by 5 bases and J by 6 bases.

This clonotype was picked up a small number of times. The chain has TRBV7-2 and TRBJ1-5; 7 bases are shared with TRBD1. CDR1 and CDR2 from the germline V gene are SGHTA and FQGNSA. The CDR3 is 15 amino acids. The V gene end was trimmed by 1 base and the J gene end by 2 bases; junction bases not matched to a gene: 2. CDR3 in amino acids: CASSLGDRGNQPQHF. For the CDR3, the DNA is TGTGCCAGCAGCTTAGGCGACAGGGGCAATCAGCCCCAGCATTTT.

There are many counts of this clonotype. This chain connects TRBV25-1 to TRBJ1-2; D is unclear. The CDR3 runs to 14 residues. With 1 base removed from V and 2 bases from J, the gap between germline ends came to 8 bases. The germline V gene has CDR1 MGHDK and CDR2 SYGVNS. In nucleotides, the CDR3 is TGTGCCAGCAGTGAATTAGGTGGGAACTATGGCTACACCTTC. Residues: CASSELGGNYGYTF.

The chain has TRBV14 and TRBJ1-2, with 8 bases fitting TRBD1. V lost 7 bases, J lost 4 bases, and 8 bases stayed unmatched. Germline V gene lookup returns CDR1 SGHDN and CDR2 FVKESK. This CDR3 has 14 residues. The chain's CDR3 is CASNSNGQGYGYTF. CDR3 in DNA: TGTGCCAGCAATAGCAACGGACAGGGCTATGGCTACACCTTC. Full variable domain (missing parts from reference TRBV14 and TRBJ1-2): EAGVTQFPSHSVIEKGQTVTLRCDPISGHDNLYWYRRVMGKEIKFLLHFVKESKQDESGMPNNRFLAERTGGTYSTLKVQPAELEDSGVYFCASNSNGQGYGYTFGSGTRLTVV.

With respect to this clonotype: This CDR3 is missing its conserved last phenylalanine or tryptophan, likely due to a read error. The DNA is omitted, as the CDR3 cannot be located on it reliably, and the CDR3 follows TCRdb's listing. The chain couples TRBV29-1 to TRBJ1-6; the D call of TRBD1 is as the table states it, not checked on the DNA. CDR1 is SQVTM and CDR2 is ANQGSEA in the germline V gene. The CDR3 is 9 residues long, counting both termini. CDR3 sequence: CSVRDTTNY.

In DNA form, the CDR3 reads TGTGCCAGCAGTATACTAGCGAGGGAGCAGTACTTC. It specifies CASSILAREQYF. V gene TRBV6-1 combines with J gene TRBJ2-7, with 7 bases identical to TRBD2. Germline CDR1 reads MNHNS; CDR2 reads SASEGT. The CDR3 contains 12 residues. V lost 5 bases and J lost 7; bases outside the gene matches: 5.

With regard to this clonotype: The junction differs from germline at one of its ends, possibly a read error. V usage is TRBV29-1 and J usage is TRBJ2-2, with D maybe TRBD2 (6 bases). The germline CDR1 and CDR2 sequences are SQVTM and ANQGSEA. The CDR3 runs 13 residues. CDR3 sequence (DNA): TGCAGCGTTGCCCCCGGGACTGCCGGCGAGCTGTTTTTT. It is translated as CSVAPGTAGELFF.

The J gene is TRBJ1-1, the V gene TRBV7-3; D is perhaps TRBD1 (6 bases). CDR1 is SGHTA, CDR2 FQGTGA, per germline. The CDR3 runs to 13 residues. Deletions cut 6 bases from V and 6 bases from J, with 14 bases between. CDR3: CASRTGGGAEAFF. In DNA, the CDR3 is TGTGCCAGCAGGACAGGCGGGGGGGCTGAAGCTTTCTTT.

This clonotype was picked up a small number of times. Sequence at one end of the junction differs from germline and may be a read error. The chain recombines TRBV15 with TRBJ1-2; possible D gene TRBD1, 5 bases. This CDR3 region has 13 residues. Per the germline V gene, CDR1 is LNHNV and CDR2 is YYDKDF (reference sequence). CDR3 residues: CATSREAGSGYTF. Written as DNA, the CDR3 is TGTGCCACCAGCCGAGAGGCAGGGTCTGGCTACACCTTC.

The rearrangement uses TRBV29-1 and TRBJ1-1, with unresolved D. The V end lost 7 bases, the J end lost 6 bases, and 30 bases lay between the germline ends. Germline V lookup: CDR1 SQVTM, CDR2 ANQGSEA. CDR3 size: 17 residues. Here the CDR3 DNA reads TGCAGCGCCAACGAGGGTATCCGGCCCCAAAGGACGGCTGAAGCTTTCTTT. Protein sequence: CSANEGIRPQRTAEAFF.

The CDR3 region has the DNA TGTGCCAGCAGCTCCCTCCCCGGGAAAAAACTGTTTTTT. Amino acid sequence: CASSSLPGKKLFF. The genes are TRBV7-9 and TRBJ1-4; D not resolved. The CDR3 runs to 13 residues. Germline-derived CDR1 and CDR2 are SEHNR and FQNEAQ (reference sequence). V dropped 4 bases and J dropped 9 bases, with 12 bases sitting between them.

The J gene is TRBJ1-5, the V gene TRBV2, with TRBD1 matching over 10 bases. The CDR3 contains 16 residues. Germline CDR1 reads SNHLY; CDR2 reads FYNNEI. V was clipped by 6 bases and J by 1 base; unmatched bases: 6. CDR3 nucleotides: TGTGCCAGCAGAGGGGACAGGGGTGCGAGCAATCAGCCCCAGCATTTT. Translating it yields CASRGDRGASNQPQHF.

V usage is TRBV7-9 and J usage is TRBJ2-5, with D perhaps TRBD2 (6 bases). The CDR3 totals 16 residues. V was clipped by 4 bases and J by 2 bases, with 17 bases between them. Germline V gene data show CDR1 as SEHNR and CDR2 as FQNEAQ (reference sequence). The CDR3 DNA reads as TGTGCCAGCAGCTCCAGGGAGGCGGACCCTCAAGAGACCCAGTACTTC. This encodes CASSSREADPQETQYF.

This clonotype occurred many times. Written as DNA, the CDR3 is TGTGCCAGCAGCTACCGGGACAGAAGCTATGGCTACACCTTC. Translating gives CASSYRDRSYGYTF. This chain links TRBV7-9 with TRBJ1-2; 7 nucleotides agree with TRBD1. The germline V gene has CDR1 SEHNR and CDR2 FQNEAQ (reference sequence). Unmatched junction bases numbered 6, after V lost 4 bases and J lost 4 bases. The CDR3 is 14 residues long.

CDR3 sequence (DNA): TGCAGTGCCGGTTACGTAAACACTGAAGCTTTCTTT. Translated: CSAGYVNTEAFF. This sequence joins TRBV20-1 and TRBJ1-1, with unresolved D. Between the trimmed V and J ends, which lost 6 bases and 2 bases, there was a span of 10 bases. The CDR3 is 12 amino acids. CDR1 is DFQATT, CDR2 SNEGSKA, per germline (reference sequence).

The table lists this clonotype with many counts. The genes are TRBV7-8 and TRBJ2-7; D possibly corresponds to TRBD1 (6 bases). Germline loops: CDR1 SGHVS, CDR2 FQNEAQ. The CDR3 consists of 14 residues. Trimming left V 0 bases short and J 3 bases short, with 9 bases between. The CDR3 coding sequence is TGTGCCAGCAGCTTAGCTCAACAGGGCTACGAGCAGTACTTC. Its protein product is CASSLAQQGYEQYF.

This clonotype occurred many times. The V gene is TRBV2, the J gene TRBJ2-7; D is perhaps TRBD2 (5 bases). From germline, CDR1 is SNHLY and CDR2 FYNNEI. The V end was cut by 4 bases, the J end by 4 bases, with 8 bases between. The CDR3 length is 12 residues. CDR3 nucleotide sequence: TGTGCCAGCAGTGGGAGCGGTTACGAGCAGTACTTC. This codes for CASSGSGYEQYF.

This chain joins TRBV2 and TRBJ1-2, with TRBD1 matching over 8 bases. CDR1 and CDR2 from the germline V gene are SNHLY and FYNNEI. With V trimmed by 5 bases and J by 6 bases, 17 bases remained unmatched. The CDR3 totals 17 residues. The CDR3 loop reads CASSMTPWTGRVDGYTF. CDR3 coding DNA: TGTGCCAGCAGTATGACTCCCTGGACAGGGAGAGTAGATGGCTACACCTTC.

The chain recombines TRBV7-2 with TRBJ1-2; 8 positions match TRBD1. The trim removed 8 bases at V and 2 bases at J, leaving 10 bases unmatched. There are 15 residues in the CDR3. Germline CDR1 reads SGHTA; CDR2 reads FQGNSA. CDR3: CASSPIQGANYGYTF. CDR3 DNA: TGTGCCAGCTCACCAATCCAGGGGGCAAACTATGGCTACACCTTC. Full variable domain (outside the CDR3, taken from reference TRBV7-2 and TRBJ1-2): GAGVSQSPSNKVTEKGKDVELRCDPISGHTALYWYRQSLGQGLEFLIYFQGNSAPDKSGLPSDRFSAERTGGSVSTLTIQRTQQEDSAVYLCASSPIQGANYGYTFGSGTRLTVV.

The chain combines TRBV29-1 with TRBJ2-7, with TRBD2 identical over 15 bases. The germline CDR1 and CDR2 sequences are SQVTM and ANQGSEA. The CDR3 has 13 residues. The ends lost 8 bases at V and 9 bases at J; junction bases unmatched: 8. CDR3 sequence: CSYGLAGGQAQYF. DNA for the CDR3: TGCAGCTACGGACTAGCGGGAGGGCAAGCGCAGTACTTC.

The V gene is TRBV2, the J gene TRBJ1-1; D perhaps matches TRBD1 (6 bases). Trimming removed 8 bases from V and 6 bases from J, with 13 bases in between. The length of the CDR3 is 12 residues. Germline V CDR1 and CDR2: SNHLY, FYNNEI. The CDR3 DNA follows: TGTGCCAGCGAGGGGGAGTCCCCTGAAGCTTTCTTT. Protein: CASEGESPEAFF.